This section outlines one TCR beta chain sequence together with its context. What it binds is unknown. Sequencing was at deep level. This table comes from immunoSEQ multiplex PCR, and its TCRdb copy is limited to in-frame clones, with some not included. The sample consists of 850,000 to 1,100,000 clones, 70% to 85% of them appearing once. This record belongs to a study of shared clonotypes between healthy human individuals. Study-wide findings and caveats: Blood was the only sampled material, and tissue repertoires likely differ. Among donors, sharing of clonotypes was expected to be affected by sequencing depth.

Sequenced material: memory CD4+ T cells from PBMCs. Subset of the sample: CD45RA-negative fraction. The TCR was taken from a man between 18 and 35 years old in good health. Some clones in this sample may be carry-over from other donors' samples.

CDR3 amino acids: CASSWGNRQETQYF. The CDR3 region has the DNA TGCGCCAGCAGCTGGGGGAACCGCCAAGAGACCCAGTACTTC. The chain couples TRBV5-1 to TRBJ2-5; D is possibly TRBD1 or TRBD2 (5 bases each). The CDR3 covers 14 residues. V lost 3 bases to trimming and J lost 1 base, with 10 bases between them. Germline V CDR1 and CDR2: SGHRS, YFSETQ. Variable domain in full (rest from reference TRBV5-1 and TRBJ2-5): KAGVTQTPRYLIKTRGQQVTLSCSPISGHRSVSWYQQTPGQGLQFLFEYFSETQRNKGNFPGRFSGRQFSNSRSEMNVSTLELGDSALYLCASSWGNRQETQYFGPGTRLLVL.